The rows below give T cell receptor beta chains drawn from one sample of a study of CD4 T cells in relation to SARS-CoV-2 and coronaviruses. Assay: immunoSEQ multiplex PCR; the TCRdb copy retains only in-frame clones and omits some. The table lists tens of thousands of clones, roughly 93% of them singletons. The specimen was naive CD4+ T cells from PBMCs. Receptors originate from a human donor in good health. CDR3s include the opening cysteine and the closing phenylalanine or tryptophan. Each record gives: J gene, CDR3 length, D gene, V gene, clone size, CDR3 protein, CDR3 DNA. The D gene is left open where the match is weak. The size field is filled for only some rows; it gives once, few, many or a size class.

TRBJ2-3 | 14 | . | TRBV24-1 | . | CATSDLFSTDTQYF | TGTGCCACCAGTGATTTGTTCAGCACAGATACGCAGTATTTT
TRBJ2-5 | 16 | TRBD1 | TRBV5-1 | . | CASSGTGTGSQETQYF | TGCGCCAGCAGCGGGACGGGGACAGGATCTCAAGAGACCCAGTACTTC
TRBJ1-2 | 15 | TRBD1 | TRBV3-1/TRBV3-2 | . | CASSAMDRQQRGYTF | TGTGCCAGCAGCGCCATGGACAGGCAACAAAGGGGCTACACCTTC
TRBJ2-7 | 14 | . | TRBV28 | . | CASSSQGPAREQYF | TGTGCCAGCAGTTCGCAGGGGCCAGCACGCGAGCAGTACTTC
TRBJ1-1 | 13 | . | TRBV7-9 | few | CASSLAQGVEAFF | TGTGCCAGCAGCTTAGCACAAGGAGTTGAAGCTTTCTTT
TRBJ1-5 | 13 | . | TRBV28 | . | CASRGTINQPQHF | TGTGCCAGCAGAGGGACTATCAATCAGCCCCAGCATTTT
TRBJ1-2 | 15 | . | TRBV15 | . | CATSSQKTGTYGYTF | TGTGCCACCAGCAGTCAAAAGACAGGTACCTATGGCTACACCTTC
TRBJ1-6 | 15 | TRBD1 | TRBV27 | . | CASGGDRDYNSPLHF | TGTGCCAGCGGGGGGGACAGGGACTATAATTCACCCCTCCACTTT
TRBJ1-1 | 16 | TRBD1 | TRBV9 | . | CASSPRDRGITAEAFF | TGTGCCAGCAGCCCTAGGGACAGGGGGATTACGGCTGAAGCTTTCTTT
TRBJ2-1 | 13 | . | TRBV6-5 | . | CASKGGTGDEQFF | TGTGCCAGCAAGGGCGGGACGGGAGATGAGCAGTTCTTC
TRBJ1-1 | 16 | . | TRBV27 | few | CASSLGGRRRNTEAFF | TGTGCCAGCAGCTTAGGGGGACGGAGGAGGAACACTGAAGCTTTCTTT
TRBJ2-1 | 13 | . | TRBV5-1 | . | CASSPSSYNEQFF | TGCGCCAGCAGCCCGAGCTCCTACAATGAGCAGTTCTTC
TRBJ1-5 | 15 | TRBD1 | TRBV5-1 | . | CASSPGTGGRQPQHF | TGCGCCAGCAGCCCCGGGACAGGGGGCAGGCAGCCCCAGCATTTT
TRBJ1-6 | 16 | . | TRBV3-1/TRBV3-2 | . | CASSQGSGQDNSPLHF | TGTGCCAGCAGCCAGGGCTCAGGGCAAGATAATTCACCCCTCCACTTT